This is a list of T cell receptor beta chains from one sample in a study of cytomegalovirus exposure and HLA in healthy donors. The assay was immunoSEQ multiplex PCR, and TCRdb's table has in-frame clones only and misses some. The table lists some 180,000 clones, under 80% of them singletons. Sequencing input: PBMCs. The source is a woman aged 25-40 years in good health and CMV-seropositive. Each CDR3 is given with its conserved first and last residue. The D gene is left open where the match is weak. Size values are once, few and many counts, or a class for expanded clones, and some rows have none.

>-|14|TRBV28|-|TRBJ2-3
CASKQGGARDTQYF
TGTGCCAGCAAGCAAGGGGGGGCTAGAGATACGCAGTATTTT
>-|15|TRBV4-3|-|TRBJ2-5
CASSLYYGLQETQYF
TGCGCCAGCAGCCTCTATTATGGACTCCAAGAGACCCAGTACTTC
>-|16|TRBV2|-|TRBJ2-4
CASSRQGRRAKNIQYF
TGTGCCAGCAGTCGCCAAGGTCGGAGAGCCAAAAACATTCAGTACTTC
>TRBD1|15|TRBV18|-|TRBJ1-2
CASSPRDSNNYGYTF
TGTGCCAGCTCACCCCGGGACAGCAATAACTATGGCTACACCTTC
>TRBD2|15|TRBV5-1|-|TRBJ2-1
CASNPHGGGRIEQFF
TGCGCCAGCAACCCCCACGGGGGGGGGAGGATTGAGCAGTTCTTC
>TRBD1|14|TRBV7-2|few|TRBJ1-4
CASSLDRGHEKLFF
TGTGCCAGCAGCTTAGACAGGGGGCATGAAAAACTGTTTTTT
>TRBD2|16|TRBV10-1|-|TRBJ2-3
CASSESLAGGPNTQYF
TGCGCCAGCAGTGAGTCGCTAGCGGGGGGGCCAAATACGCAGTATTTT
>TRBD1|15|TRBV19|-|TRBJ1-2
CASSIRLGQGYGYTF
TGTGCCAGTAGTATTCGCCTGGGACAGGGATATGGCTACACCTTC
>-|16|TRBV29-1|-|TRBJ2-1
CSVAEGLGGADNEQFF
TGCAGCGTTGCCGAGGGGCTTGGAGGGGCAGACAATGAGCAGTTCTTC
>-|14|TRBV7-2|-|TRBJ2-5
CASSTSGLQETQYF
TGTGCCAGCAGCACCTCCGGGTTACAAGAGACCCAGTACTTC
>TRBD1|15|TRBV28|few|TRBJ1-4
CASSLGGQGAEKLFF
TGTGCCAGCAGTTTAGGGGGACAGGGGGCGGAAAAACTGTTTTTT
>-|12|TRBV5-1|few|TRBJ1-2
CASAVMGLLYTF
TGCGCCAGCGCCGTCATGGGACTCCTTTACACCTTC
>-|14|TRBV9|-|TRBJ2-7
CASSVDLGSYEQYF
TGTGCCAGCAGCGTAGATCTCGGGTCCTACGAGCAGTACTTC
>TRBD1|16|TRBV7-9|-|TRBJ2-3
CASSVNVQGAPDTQYF
TGTGCCAGCAGCGTTAACGTACAGGGGGCCCCAGATACGCAGTATTTT
>TRBD2|16|TRBV7-8|-|TRBJ2-1
CASSSRAGGLYNEQFF
TGTGCCAGCAGCTCTCGAGCGGGGGGGCTTTACAATGAGCAGTTCTTC
>TRBD2|16|TRBV4-3|-|TRBJ2-3
CASSQDLGLGGDTQYF
TGCGCCAGCAGCCAAGATCTGGGACTAGGGGGAGATACGCAGTATTTT
>TRBD2|16|TRBV6-5|-|TRBJ2-7
CASSYDGLARSYEQYF
TGTGCCAGCAGTTATGACGGACTAGCGCGATCCTACGAGCAGTACTTC
>-|15|TRBV7-9|-|TRBJ1-1
CASSSRGGPNTEAFF
TGTGCCAGCAGCTCTCGGGGGGGCCCGAACACTGAAGCTTTCTTT
>TRBD2|16|TRBV6-4|few|TRBJ2-3
CASSASSGGETDTQYF
TGTGCCAGCAGTGCTTCTAGCGGGGGAGAAACAGATACGCAGTATTTT
>-|18|TRBV28|-|TRBJ1-5
CASSLPSRQALSNQPQHF
TGTGCCAGCAGTTTACCCTCTCGGCAGGCACTTAGCAATCAGCCCCAGCATTTT
>-|13|TRBV7-6|-|TRBJ2-5
CASTKQLQETQYF
TGTGCCAGCACCAAACAGTTACAAGAGACCCAGTACTTC
>-|17|TRBV9|-|TRBJ1-3
CASSFRGIGHGGNTIYF
TGTGCCAGCAGCTTCAGAGGAATAGGACACGGTGGAAACACCATATATTTT
>-|14|TRBV29-1|-|TRBJ1-2
CSVRHGQTNYGYTF
TGCAGCGTTCGACATGGACAGACTAACTATGGCTACACCTTC
>-|15|TRBV27|-|TRBJ2-7
CAIYPAPTGNYEQYF
TGTGCCATTTACCCGGCCCCTACAGGGAACTACGAGCAGTACTTC
>-|11|TRBV11-3|-|TRBJ2-1
CASSLQYEQFF
TGTGCCAGCAGCCTCCAGTATGAGCAGTTCTTC
>-|15|TRBV11-3|-|TRBJ2-6
CASSSGVSGANVLTF
TGTGCCAGCAGCTCCGGAGTCTCTGGGGCCAACGTCCTGACTTTC
>-|16|TRBV9|few|TRBJ1-5
CASSSGHGFSNQPQHF
TGTGCCAGCAGCTCAGGACACGGCTTTAGCAATCAGCCCCAGCATTTT
>-|15|TRBV6-1|-|TRBJ1-1
CASSELGLQNTEAFF
TGTGCCAGCAGTGAACTGGGACTCCAGAACACTGAAGCTTTCTTT
>TRBD2|16|TRBV9|-|TRBJ2-1
CASSVAAGASAGGQFF
TGTGCCAGCAGCGTAGCGGCGGGGGCCTCGGCGGGGGGGCAGTTCTTC
>-|13|TRBV29-1|few|TRBJ1-3
CSAGHSRGNTIYF
TGCAGCGCTGGACATTCGAGGGGAAACACCATATATTTT
>-|11|TRBV6-4|-|TRBJ1-1
CASMGPGGAFF
TGTGCCAGCATGGGGCCGGGGGGAGCTTTCTTT
>TRBD1|15|TRBV12-5|-|TRBJ1-2
CASGLYRDSGYGYTF
TGTGCTAGTGGTTTGTACCGGGACAGTGGCTATGGCTACACCTTC
>-|14|TRBV4-1|-|TRBJ1-2
CASTGEKGAYGYTF
TGCGCCAGCACGGGGGAAAAAGGGGCCTATGGCTACACCTTC
>TRBD2|13|TRBV27|-|TRBJ2-3
CASSSLAEDTQYF
TGTGCCAGCAGTTCCCTAGCGGAAGATACGCAGTATTTT
>TRBD1|15|TRBV11-3|-|TRBJ1-4
CASSLGTGEGEKLFF
TGTGCCAGCAGCCTGGGGACAGGGGAGGGAGAAAAACTGTTTTTT
>TRBD1|14|TRBV10-2|few|TRBJ1-5
CASGGQGRDQPQHF
TGCGCCAGCGGGGGACAGGGGAGGGACCAGCCCCAGCATTTT
>TRBD1|16|TRBV7-2|-|TRBJ2-7
CASSSPRDRKTYEQYF
TGTGCCAGCAGCTCTCCCCGGGACAGGAAAACCTACGAGCAGTACTTC
>TRBD2|15|TRBV6-1|-|TRBJ2-4
CASSSIAGGKNIQYF
TGTGCCAGCAGTAGTATAGCGGGGGGGAAAAACATTCAGTACTTC
>-|16|TRBV6-5|-|TRBJ1-6
CASSSAGSSYNSPLHF
TGTGCCAGCAGTTCAGCGGGTTCCTCCTATAATTCACCCCTCCACTTT
>TRBD1|15|TRBV6-5|-|TRBJ1-5
CASSSGQGANQPQHF
TGTGCCAGCAGCAGTGGACAGGGGGCGAATCAGCCCCAGCATTTT
>TRBD2|16|TRBV29-1|-|TRBJ2-7
CSVERPSGGSSYEQYF
TGCAGCGTTGAACGCCCTAGCGGGGGAAGCTCCTACGAGCAGTACTTC
>-|13|TRBV29-1|-|TRBJ1-2
CSVSTVLTYGYTF
TGCAGCGTTAGTACAGTGTTAACCTATGGCTACACCTTC
>TRBD2|16|TRBV11-2|-|TRBJ2-2
CASSRISGANTGEPFF
TGTGCCAGCAGCCGCATTAGCGGGGCGAACACCGGGGAGCCGTTTTTT
>-|17|TRBV5-6|-|TRBJ2-5
CASSWKASWGGRETQYF
TGTGCCAGCAGCTGGAAGGCGTCGTGGGGGGGCCGAGAGACCCAGTACTTC
>TRBD1|12|TRBV2|-|TRBJ2-7
CASRDRGVEQYF
TGTGCCAGCCGGGACAGGGGAGTGGAGCAGTACTTC
>TRBD2|15|TRBV5-1|-|TRBJ2-7
CASSTGLAGVYEQYF
TGCGCCAGCAGCACCGGACTAGCGGGAGTCTACGAGCAGTACTTC
>-|15|TRBV15|-|TRBJ1-1
CATSRDLALNTEAFF
TGTGCCACCAGCAGAGACCTAGCCCTGAACACTGAAGCTTTCTTT
>TRBD1|15|TRBV5-8|once|TRBJ2-7
CASSPGTGHLGEQYF
TGTGCCAGCAGCCCCGGGACAGGGCATTTAGGGGAGCAGTACTTC
>TRBD2|16|TRBV5-6|-|TRBJ2-2
CASSSVGGGDTGELFF
TGTGCCAGCAGCTCCGTCGGGGGGGGCGACACCGGGGAGCTGTTTTTT
>-|17|TRBV28|-|TRBJ1-5
CASSPLIASLGNQPQHF
TGTGCCAGCAGTCCTCTAATTGCGAGTCTAGGCAATCAGCCCCAGCATTTT
>-|15|TRBV7-9|-|TRBJ2-5
CASSPPGRGGETQYF
TGTGCCAGCAGCCCCCCCGGTAGGGGGGGAGAGACCCAGTACTTC
>-|17|TRBV19|-|TRBJ1-4
CASSILGRAVTNEKLFF
TGTGCCAGTAGTATACTTGGCAGGGCGGTAACTAATGAAAAACTGTTTTTT
>TRBD1|19|TRBV5-1|-|TRBJ2-6
CASSLAPDRASSGANVLTF
TGCGCCAGCAGCTTGGCCCCGGACAGGGCTAGCTCTGGGGCCAACGTCCTGACTTTC